This T cell receptor beta chain derives from a study of blood T cells in healthy people across ages. Notes on the study in general: More naive CD4+ cells and higher diversity were found in long-lived than in aged donors.

Germline values: CDR1 SGHRS, CDR2 YFSETQ. J gave up 2 bases and V 4 bases, and 15 bases lay outside the gene matches. The CDR3 runs 18 residues. With respect to this clonotype: The antigen remains unidentified.

Peripheral blood was drawn, around 9.3 milliliters per donor. Then a second PCR, running roughly 6 to 12 cycles, was carried out with a sample-barcoded 5' primer and a J-beta primer mix. Every sample produced at least 3 million CDR3-containing paired-end reads. TCRdb reanalysed the 5' RACE reads using MiXCR and keeps one entry per CDR3 protein. The sample records some 690,000 distinct CDR3 sequences, approximately 22% being singletons. The sequencing sample was made of blood. The rearrangement joins TRBV5-1 to TRBJ2-5; 9 bases align to TRBD1. The TCR was taken from a man between 65 and 79 years old in good health. This chain's CDR3 is CASSPTGQGTLQQETQYF. For the CDR3, the DNA is TGCGCCAGCAGCCCTACGGGACAGGGCACTTTACAACAAGAGACCCAGTACTTC.